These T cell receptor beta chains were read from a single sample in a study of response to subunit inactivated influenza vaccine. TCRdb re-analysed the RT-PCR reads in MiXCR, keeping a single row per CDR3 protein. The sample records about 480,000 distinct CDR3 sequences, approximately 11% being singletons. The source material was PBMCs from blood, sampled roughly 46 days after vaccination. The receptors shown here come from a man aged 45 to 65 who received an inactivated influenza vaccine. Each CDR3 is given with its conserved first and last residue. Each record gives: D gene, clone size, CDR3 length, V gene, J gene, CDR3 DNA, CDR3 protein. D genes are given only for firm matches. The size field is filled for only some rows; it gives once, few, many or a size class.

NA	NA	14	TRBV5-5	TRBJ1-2	TGTGCCAGCAGCTTGAGAGGGGCCGACTATGGCTACACCTTC	CASSLRGADYGYTF
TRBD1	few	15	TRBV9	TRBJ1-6	TGTGCCAGCAGCGGGGGACAGGGAATGGGTTCACCCCTCCACTTT	CASSGGQGMGSPLHF
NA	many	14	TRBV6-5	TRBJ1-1	TGTGCCAGCAGTTACTCGAATCGGTTCACTGAAGCTTTCTTT	CASSYSNRFTEAFF
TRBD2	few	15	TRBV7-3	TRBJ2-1	TGTGCCAGCAGCTTAATGGGCGGGGGTAACAATGAGCAGTTCTTC	CASSLMGGGNNEQFF
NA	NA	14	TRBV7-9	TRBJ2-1	TGTGCCAGCAGCTTAGGAGTCCCACCCAATGAGCAGTTCTTC	CASSLGVPPNEQFF
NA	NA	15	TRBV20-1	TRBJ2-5	TGCAGTGCCCCCGCGGGGGCAGGACCTCAAGAGACCCAGTACTTC	CSAPAGAGPQETQYF
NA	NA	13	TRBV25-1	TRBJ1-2	TGTGCCAGCAGTACAGGGTCAGGCTATGGCTACACCTTC	CASSTGSGYGYTF
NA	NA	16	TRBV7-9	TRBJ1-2	TGTGCCAGCAGCTTAGTAGTAGGATCGCTGGTCAAAGGCTACACCTTC	CASSLVVGSLVKGYTF
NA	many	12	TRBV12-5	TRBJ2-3	TGTGCTAGTGGTACCGGACAGTCGGCGCAGTATTTT	CASGTGQSAQYF
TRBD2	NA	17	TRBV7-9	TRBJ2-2	TGTGCCAGCAGCTCCACAATAGCGGGAGATGTGGACGGGGAGCTGTTTTTT	CASSSTIAGDVDGELFF
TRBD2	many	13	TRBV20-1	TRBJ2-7	TGCAGTGCTAGTGTTACTAGCGGAGGCGAGCAGTACTTC	CSASVTSGGEQYF
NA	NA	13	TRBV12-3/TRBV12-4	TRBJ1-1	TGTGCCAGCACCCCTACACCCTGGAGTGAAGCTTTCTTT	CASTPTPWSEAFF
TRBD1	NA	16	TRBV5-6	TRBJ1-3	TGTGCCAGCAGCTTGGAAGTCTGGACAGGGGGAAACACCATATATTTT	CASSLEVWTGGNTIYF
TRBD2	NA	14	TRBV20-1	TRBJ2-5	TGCAGTGCTAGCTTGACTAGCGGGAGCGAGACCCAGTACTTC	CSASLTSGSETQYF
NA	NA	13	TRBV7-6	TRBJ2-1	TGTGCCAGCAGCTCTGAGCGGTACAATGAGCAGTTCTTC	CASSSERYNEQFF
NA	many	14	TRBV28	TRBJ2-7	TGTGCCAGCAAGCCCACGGGGCAGGGGTACGAGCAGTACTTC	CASKPTGQGYEQYF
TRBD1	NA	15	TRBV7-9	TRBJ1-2	TGTGCCAGCAGCCCCACATCGGCGGGACAGTATGGCTACACCTTC	CASSPTSAGQYGYTF
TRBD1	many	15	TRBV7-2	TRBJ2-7	TGTGCCAGCAGCCGAGCGGGACAGGGGAGCTACGAGCAGTACTTC	CASSRAGQGSYEQYF
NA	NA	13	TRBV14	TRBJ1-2	TGTGCCAGCAGCCAAGTCCCGTTGGGTGGCTACACCTTC	CASSQVPLGGYTF
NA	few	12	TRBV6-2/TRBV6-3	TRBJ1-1	TGTGCCAGCAGTCCGACCAAAGGGGTGGCTTTCTTT	CASSPTKGVAFF
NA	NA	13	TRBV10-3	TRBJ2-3	TGTGCCACCTCAGGGATTCCCACAGATACGCAGTATTTT	CATSGIPTDTQYF
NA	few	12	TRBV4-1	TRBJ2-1	TGCGCCAGCAGCCAAGATGTCGGCCCGCAGTTCTTC	CASSQDVGPQFF
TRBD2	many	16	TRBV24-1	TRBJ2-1	TGTGCCACCAGTGATTCCAGCGGGAGCTCCTACAATGAGCAGTTCTTC	CATSDSSGSSYNEQFF